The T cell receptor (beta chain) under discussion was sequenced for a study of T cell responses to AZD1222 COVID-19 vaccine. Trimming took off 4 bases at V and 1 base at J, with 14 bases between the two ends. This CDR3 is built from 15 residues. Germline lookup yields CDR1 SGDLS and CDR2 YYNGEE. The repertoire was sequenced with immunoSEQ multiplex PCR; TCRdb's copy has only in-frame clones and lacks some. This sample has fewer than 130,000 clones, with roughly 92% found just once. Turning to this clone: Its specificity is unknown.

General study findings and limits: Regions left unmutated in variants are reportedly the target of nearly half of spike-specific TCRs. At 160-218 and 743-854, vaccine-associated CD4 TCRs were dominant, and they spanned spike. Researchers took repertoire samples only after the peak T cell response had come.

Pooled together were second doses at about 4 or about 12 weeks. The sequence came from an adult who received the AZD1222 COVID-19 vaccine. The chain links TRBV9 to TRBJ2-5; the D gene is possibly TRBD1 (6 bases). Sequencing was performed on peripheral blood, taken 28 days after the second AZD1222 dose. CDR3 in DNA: TGTGCCAGCAGCCTCGGGACACCCCCCCAAGAGACCCAGTACTTC. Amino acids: CASSLGTPPQETQYF.